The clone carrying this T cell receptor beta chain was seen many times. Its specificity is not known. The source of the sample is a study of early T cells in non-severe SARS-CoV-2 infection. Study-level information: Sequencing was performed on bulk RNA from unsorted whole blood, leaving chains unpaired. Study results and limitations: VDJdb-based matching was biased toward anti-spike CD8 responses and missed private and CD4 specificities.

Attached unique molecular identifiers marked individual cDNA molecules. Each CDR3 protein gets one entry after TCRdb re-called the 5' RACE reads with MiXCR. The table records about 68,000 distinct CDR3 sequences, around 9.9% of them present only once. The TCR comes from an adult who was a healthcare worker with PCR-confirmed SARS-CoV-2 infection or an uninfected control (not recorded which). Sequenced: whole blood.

In nucleotides, the CDR3 is TGTGCCACCACACGAGGGGACGGAATCTATGGCTACACCTTC. It encodes CATTRGDGIYGYTF. The genes are TRBV10-3 and TRBJ1-2; tentatively, D is TRBD1 (5 bases). The V gene lost 10 bases and the J gene lost 4 bases, with 19 bases spanning the gap. Germline values: CDR1 ENHRY, CDR2 SYGVKD. This CDR3 is built from 14 residues.